The 8 T cell receptor beta chains below were found in one sample sequenced in a study of T cells after yellow fever vaccination. A single record per CDR3 protein comes from TCRdb applying MiXCR to the 5' RACE reads. This sample has 100,000 to 150,000 distinct CDR3 sequences, with 8% to 10% found just once. Sequencing used CD8+ T cells sorted from PBMCs, obtained on the day of the yellow fever booster vaccination. These receptor sequences come from a man between 18 and 29 years old who received the YFV17D yellow fever vaccine.

This clonotype was observed a handful of times. The chain carries TRBV7-6 and TRBJ2-2; D ambiguous. Per the germline V gene, CDR1 is SGHVS and CDR2 is FNYEAQ. The CDR3 is 15 residues long. V shed 5 bases and J shed 0 bases, with 10 bases lying between them. The CDR3 loop is CASSAQDANTGELFF. The CDR3 region has the DNA TGTGCCAGCAGCGCACAAGACGCGAACACCGGGGAGCTGTTTTTT.

This clonotype has a handful of counts. The rearrangement links TRBV9 to TRBJ2-3; D is perhaps TRBD1 (6 bases). Trimming left V 6 bases short and J 0 bases short, with 8 bases between. The CDR3 is made up of 13 amino acids. CDR1 is SGDLS and CDR2 is YYNGEE in the germline V gene. The CDR3 DNA is TGTGCCAGCAATGGGGGCAGCACAGATACGCAGTATTTT. Protein: CASNGGSTDTQYF.

This rearrangement joins TRBV5-1 to TRBJ1-1; weak D call: TRBD1 (5 bases). The germline V and J ends were trimmed by 2 bases and 1 base, with 18 bases remaining between them. CDR3 size: 17 residues. Germline V gene lookup returns CDR1 SGHRS and CDR2 YFSETQ. CDR3 nucleotides: TGCGCCAGCAGCTTACATCGGAAAGGGGATTGGAACACTGAAGCTTTCTTT. This encodes CASSLHRKGDWNTEAFF.

The chain combines TRBV7-8 with TRBJ2-5, with TRBD1 matching over 7 bases. Germline trimming cut 1 base from V and 0 bases from J; bases unmatched to any gene: 2. The CDR3 has 15 amino acids. Germline V gene sequence: CDR1 SGHVS, CDR2 FQNEAQ. The CDR3 is CASSLGGQYQETQYF. For the CDR3, the DNA is TGTGCCAGCAGCTTAGGGGGACAGTACCAAGAGACCCAGTACTTC.

This clonotype was detected a few times. The V and J genes are TRBV13 and TRBJ2-1; tentatively, D is TRBD1 (5 bases). This CDR3 has 16 amino acids. Germline lookup yields CDR1 PRHDT and CDR2 FYEKMQ (reference sequence). V was shortened by 1 base and J by 2 bases, with 12 bases between the two germline ends. The CDR3 region is CASSLAPAGTYNEQFF. The CDR3 DNA is TGTGCCAGCAGCTTAGCTCCCGCAGGGACCTACAATGAGCAGTTCTTC. The full variable domain, with the rest looked up from reference TRBV13 and TRBJ2-1, is AAGVIQSPRHLIKEKRETATLKCYPIPRHDTVYWYQQGPGQDPQFLISFYEKMQSDKGSIPDRFSAQQFSDYHSELNMSSLELGDSALYFCASSLAPAGTYNEQFFGPGTRLTVL.

J is TRBJ2-2 and V is TRBV5-5; no definite D call. The V and J ends lost 0 bases and 9 bases respectively, with 3 bases between them. This CDR3 has 11 amino acids. CDR1 and CDR2 from the germline V gene are SGHKS and YYEKEE (reference sequence). Here the CDR3 reads CASSLVRELFF. As DNA, the CDR3 is TGTGCCAGCAGCTTGGTCCGGGAGCTGTTTTTT.

The chain employs TRBV29-1 and TRBJ1-2, with 7 bases that match TRBD1. CDR3 size: 14 residues. CDR1 is SQVTM and CDR2 is ANQGSEA in the germline V gene. V lost 5 bases, J lost 5 bases, and 11 bases stayed unmatched. The CDR3 region is CSVPGTEKGYGYTF. CDR3 bases: TGCAGCGTTCCGGGGACAGAAAAAGGTTATGGCTACACCTTC.

This chain uses TRBV14 with TRBJ2-3; no definite D call. Trimming pared 1 base from V and 2 bases from J, leaving 7 bases between. Germline V gene sequence: CDR1 SGHDN, CDR2 FVKESK. CDR3 length equals 14 residues. The DNA of the CDR3 is TGTGCCAGCAGCCAAGGGCCAGTCACAGATACGCAGTATTTT. Translation: CASSQGPVTDTQYF.